This T cell receptor (beta chain) was captured in a study of blood T cell repertoires in COVID-19. Sequenced by immunoSEQ multiplex PCR; TCRdb stores in-frame clones only, minus some. Among more than 150,000 clones listed, roughly nine tenths were seen once. Sequencing was carried out using PBMCs or T cells enriched from blood (not recorded which). The TCR sequence derives from a woman between 25 and 40 years old who had recovered from COVID-19.

For the CDR3, the DNA is TGCGCCAGCAGCGAAGGGACAGGGACAGGATCACCCCTCCACTTT. As protein: CASSEGTGTGSPLHF. V is TRBV5-1 and J is TRBJ1-6, with 9 bases lining up with TRBD1. CDR1 and CDR2 from the germline V gene are SGHRS and YFSETQ. The CDR3 length is 15 residues. V lost 4 bases and J lost 10; bases outside the gene matches: 9.